The text below deals with one T cell receptor (beta chain). This record comes from a study of control samples from healthy donors and cancer patients. Method: immunoSEQ multiplex PCR; TCRdb's copy keeps in-frame clones and lacks some. The sample holds approximately 210,000 clones, approximately 90% seen once. The CDR3 is 14 residues long. V was pared by 3 bases and J by 7 bases, with 14 bases between. Germline CDR1 reads SGDLS; CDR2 reads YYNGEE. Sequenced: blood. The chain has TRBV9 and TRBJ2-1; D is undetermined. The source is a man younger than 40 in good health. The CDR3 region has the DNA TGTGCCAGCAGCGCGGGTATCCCCTTTAATGAGCAGTTCTTC. Amino acids: CASSAGIPFNEQFF.